Shown below are 27 T cell receptor beta chains from a single sample sequenced in a study of T cells after yellow fever vaccination. TCRdb reanalysed the 5' RACE reads using MiXCR and keeps one entry per CDR3 protein. The table lists around 120,000 distinct CDR3 sequences, 12% to 15% of them singletons. The sequencing here drew on CD8+ T cells sorted from PBMCs, taken 5 days after the yellow fever booster vaccination. The receptor set was obtained from a young man who received the YFV17D yellow fever vaccine.

This clonotype was picked up a small number of times. The chain carries TRBV27 and TRBJ1-2; D remains ambiguous. The V gene lost 0 bases and the J gene lost 5 bases, with 16 bases spanning the gap. Germline CDR1 and CDR2: MNHEY and SMNVEV (reference sequence). CDR3 length: 16 amino acids. Here the CDR3 reads CASSLSSGSVTYGYTF. CDR3 bases: TGTGCCAGCAGTTTATCTTCCGGGTCAGTCACTTATGGCTACACCTTC.

The rearrangement joins TRBV7-8 to TRBJ2-7, with a tentative D call TRBD2 (7 bases). Germline loops: CDR1 SGHVS, CDR2 FQNEAQ. Trimming left V 8 bases short and J 2 bases short, with 13 bases between. The length of the CDR3 is 13 residues. Written as DNA, the CDR3 is TGTGCCAGCTCAGGGGAGGGCACCTACGAGCAGTACTTC. It translates to CASSGEGTYEQYF.

This clonotype has just a few counts. The chain has TRBV7-2 and TRBJ2-4; unclear D gene. V was cut by 4 bases and J by 9 bases, with 13 bases left in between. Germline CDR1 is SGHTA and CDR2 is FQGNSA. CDR3 size: 13 residues. CDR3 DNA sequence: TGTGCCAGCAGCTCGACATTTACCGGCATTCAGTACTTC. Translated: CASSSTFTGIQYF.

The genes are TRBV5-6 and TRBJ2-7; unclear D gene. The ends were cut back, 0 bases at V and 2 bases at J, with 3 bases in the middle. CDR1 and CDR2 from the germline V gene are SGHDT and YYEEEE. The CDR3 length is 12 residues. DNA of the CDR3: TGTGCCAGCAGCTTGGCCACCTACGAGCAGTACGTC. It specifies CASSLATYEQYV.

The V call is TRBV19, the J call TRBJ1-1, with D possibly being TRBD1 (5 bases). Germline CDR1 LNHDA, CDR2 SQIVND (reference sequence). The ends were cut back, 4 bases at V and 4 bases at J, with 19 bases in the middle. This CDR3 contains 16 residues. This CDR3 is CASSRGTGHHSTEAFF. For the CDR3, the DNA is TGTGCCAGTAGTAGGGGAACAGGTCACCATTCCACTGAAGCTTTCTTT.

This clonotype occurred a few times. The genes are TRBV19 and TRBJ2-2; D call uncertain. Per the germline V gene, CDR1 is LNHDA and CDR2 is SQIVND (reference sequence). V lost 0 bases to trimming and J lost 8 bases, with 13 bases between them. CDR3 length: 15 amino acids. CDR3 in DNA: TGTGCCAGTAGTATAGATGAAACCCTGGGGGGGGAGCTGTTTTTT. It specifies CASSIDETLGGELFF.

The chain is built from TRBV15 and TRBJ2-5; D possibly corresponds to TRBD2 (6 bases). Per the germline V gene, CDR1 is LNHNV and CDR2 is YYDKDF (reference sequence). V lost 6 bases, J lost 3 bases, and 8 bases lay in between. The CDR3 is 12 amino acids. This chain's CDR3 is CATRREKETQYF. The CDR3, as DNA: TGTGCCACCAGGCGGGAAAAAGAGACCCAGTACTTC.

The chain recombines TRBV25-1 with TRBJ2-3; 10 bases map to TRBD1. V was clipped by 6 bases and J by 4 bases; unmatched bases: 10. Germline CDR1 reads MGHDK; CDR2 reads SYGVNS. The CDR3 length is 16 residues. In DNA, the CDR3 is TGTGCCAGCAGCTCCGGGACAGGGGTTTTTTCAGATACGCAGTATTTT. This encodes CASSSGTGVFSDTQYF.

The V gene is TRBV7-6, the J gene TRBJ1-2; D is unclear. The CDR3 runs 13 residues. Germline values: CDR1 SGHVS, CDR2 FNYEAQ. Trimming cost V 5 bases and J 6 bases, with 13 bases left between them. The CDR3 region is CASSPGPVDGYTF. CDR3 in DNA: TGTGCCAGCAGCCCGGGTCCAGTTGATGGCTACACCTTC.

This clonotype appeared a few times. J is TRBJ2-7 and V is TRBV4-3; D is undetermined. This CDR3 is 15 amino acids long. CDR1 LGHNA and CDR2 YSLEER come from the germline V gene. V was pared by 4 bases and J by 2 bases, with 15 bases between. CDR3 amino acids: CASSLSLEGTYEQYF. DNA for the CDR3: TGCGCCAGCAGCCTATCCCTAGAAGGTACCTACGAGCAGTACTTC.

This clonotype was observed at least ten times. The rearrangement uses TRBV5-5 and TRBJ2-7; no clear D gene. V dropped 4 bases and J dropped 0 bases, with 5 bases sitting between them. CDR3 size: 12 residues. CDR1 and CDR2 (germline): SGHKS, YYEKEE (reference sequence). The CDR3 nucleotides read TGTGCCAGCAGCCTCACCTCCTACGAGCAGTACTTC. Translating it yields CASSLTSYEQYF.

This clonotype was observed a handful of times. This chain links TRBV4-3 with TRBJ1-2; a possible D gene is TRBD1 (5 bases). Germline values: CDR1 LGHNA, CDR2 YSLEER. CDR3 length: 17 amino acids. Between the trimmed V and J ends, which lost 1 base and 7 bases, there was a span of 22 bases. CDR3 region: CASSQVDRTHATRGYTF. The CDR3 coding sequence is TGCGCCAGCAGCCAAGTTGATCGGACACATGCCACCCGTGGCTACACCTTC.

This sequence joins TRBV7-8 and TRBJ1-6; 11 bases align to TRBD1. V was clipped by 5 bases and J by 10 bases; unmatched bases: 13. The germline CDR1 and CDR2 sequences are SGHVS and FQNEAQ. The CDR3 covers 17 residues. The CDR3, as DNA: TGTGCCAGCAGCCCGGCGGGGACAGGGGGAGAGAACTCACCCCTCCACTTT. Protein product: CASSPAGTGGENSPLHF.

The CDR3 reads CASSYSREVRGALSGANVLTF. DNA of the CDR3: TGTGCCAGCAGTTACTCCCGTGAGGTCCGGGGGGCGCTCTCTGGGGCCAACGTCCTGACTTTC. The chain uses TRBV6-5 and TRBJ2-6; D perhaps matches TRBD2 (7 bases). The CDR3 length is 21 residues. Germline V gene data show CDR1 as MNHEY and CDR2 as SVGAGI. Trimming cost V 0 bases and J 0 bases, with 21 bases left between them.

This sequence joins TRBV5-5 and TRBJ1-1; a weak D match, TRBD1 (5 bases). V lost 2 bases, J lost 1 base, and 9 bases lay in between. The CDR3 sequence is 14 residues long. The germline V gene has CDR1 SGHKS and CDR2 YYEKEE (reference sequence). CDR3 protein: CASSFRGGNTEAFF. The DNA of the CDR3 is TGTGCCAGCAGCTTTCGTGGGGGGAACACTGAAGCTTTCTTT.

The table lists this clonotype with many counts. The chain is built from TRBV11-2 and TRBJ2-3, with D perhaps matching TRBD1 (6 bases). Germline CDR1 SGHAT, CDR2 FQNNGV. V dropped 1 base and J dropped 2 bases, with 16 bases sitting between them. The CDR3 extends over 17 amino acids. CDR3 loop: CASSLAGTTGNTDTQYF. DNA of the CDR3: TGTGCCAGCAGCTTAGCGGGGACAACAGGTAACACAGATACGCAGTATTTT.

This clonotype was seen a handful of times. The chain recombines TRBV2 with TRBJ2-7, with D unresolved. Germline lookup yields CDR1 SNHLY and CDR2 FYNNEI. Trimming left V 7 bases short and J 0 bases short, with 13 bases between. This CDR3 has 14 amino acids. The CDR3, as DNA: TGTGCCAGCATACGTTGGCCGATCTCCTACGAGCAGTACGTC. Translating gives CASIRWPISYEQYV.

This sequence joins TRBV5-6 and TRBJ1-1; no clear D gene. V was clipped by 4 bases and J by 0 bases, with 19 bases between them. The CDR3 consists of 17 residues. Germline V lookup: CDR1 SGHDT, CDR2 YYEEEE. CDR3: CASSPATPCWLNTEAFF. The CDR3 DNA is TGTGCCAGCAGCCCCGCGACCCCCTGTTGGTTGAACACTGAAGCTTTCTTT. The whole variable domain, remainder taken from reference TRBV5-6 and TRBJ1-1, is DAGVTQSPTHLIKTRGQQVTLRCSPKSGHDTVSWYQQALGQGPQFIFQYYEEEERQRGNFPDRFSGHQFPNYSSELNVNALLLGDSALYLCASSPATPCWLNTEAFFGQGTRLTVV.

This chain connects TRBV9 to TRBJ2-5; TRBD2 agrees at 9 bases. This CDR3 contains 17 residues. V shed 4 bases and J 4 bases; nucleotides not matched to a gene: 14. CDR1 and CDR2 from the germline V gene are SGDLS and YYNGEE. The CDR3 here is CASSPALAGTWGETQYF. CDR3 DNA sequence: TGTGCCAGCAGCCCAGCCCTAGCGGGGACTTGGGGAGAGACCCAGTACTTC.

The sample holds one count of this clonotype. V gene TRBV19 combines with J gene TRBJ2-3; D is unresolved. The CDR3 has 13 residues. Germline CDR1 reads LNHDA; CDR2 reads SQIVND (reference sequence). V lost 10 bases to trimming and J lost 9 bases, with 20 bases between them. The CDR3 loop reads CATAERDLGTQYF. The CDR3 DNA reads as TGTGCCACTGCAGAACGTGACCTTGGCACGCAGTATTTT.

This clonotype showed up just a few times. The DNA for the CDR3 is TGCAGTGCTAGAGTTCCGAACGGGGGGTCCATTTACGAGCAGTACTTC. It specifies CSARVPNGGSIYEQYF. The chain joins TRBV20-1 to TRBJ2-7; 7 nucleotides match TRBD2. Trimming removed 1 base from V and 4 bases from J; junction bases left unmatched: 13. Germline V gene sequence: CDR1 DFQATT, CDR2 SNEGSKA (reference sequence). The CDR3 has 16 amino acids.

The J gene is TRBJ2-2, the V gene TRBV6-2 or TRBV6-3; maybe TRBD2 (6 bases). This CDR3 comprises 14 residues. Per the germline V gene, CDR1 is MNHEY and CDR2 is SVGEGT. V dropped 10 bases and J dropped 2 bases, with 14 bases sitting between them. CDR3 residues: CATQTGLNTGELFF. CDR3 nucleotide sequence: TGTGCCACCCAAACAGGACTAAACACCGGGGAGCTGTTTTTT.

The CDR3 bases are TGTGCCAGCAGCCAAGTCCCGACAGGAGGTCCCGAAGCTTTCTTT. Translating it yields CASSQVPTGGPEAFF. This chain connects TRBV3-1 to TRBJ1-1; tentatively, D is TRBD1 (6 bases). V lost 1 base and J 8 bases, leaving 17 bases between the germline ends. This CDR3 comprises 15 residues. Germline loops: CDR1 LGHDT, CDR2 YNNKEL (reference sequence).

V gene TRBV4-3 combines with J gene TRBJ2-1, with 9 bases aligning to TRBD2. Losses at the gene ends were 4 bases for V and 6 bases for J; bases not matched to a gene: 10. The CDR3 is made up of 16 amino acids. In germline, CDR1 is LGHNA, CDR2 YSLEER. CDR3 in DNA: TGCGCCAGCAGCCCCTCGCCGCGGGGGGGATCCAATGAGCAGTTCTTC. Amino acids: CASSPSPRGGSNEQFF.

This clonotype has more than one count but fewer than ten. The chain joins TRBV10-3 to TRBJ1-5, with D maybe TRBD1 (5 bases). In germline, CDR1 is ENHRY, CDR2 SYGVKD. Trimming took 4 bases from V and 3 from J, leaving 10 bases between them. The CDR3 is 14 amino acids. The CDR3: CAISGGADNQPQHF. The DNA of the CDR3 is TGTGCCATCAGTGGCGGGGCTGACAATCAGCCCCAGCATTTT.

This clonotype was recorded a few times. The rearrangement uses TRBV4-2 and TRBJ1-6; 10 bases fit TRBD1. CDR1 is LGHNA and CDR2 is YNFKEQ in the germline V gene. CDR3 size: 18 residues. J lost 4 bases, V lost 4 bases, and 10 bases had no gene match. CDR3 sequence reads: CASSPPGGQGPYNSPLHF. The CDR3 DNA follows: TGTGCCAGCAGCCCCCCCGGGGGACAGGGGCCTTATAATTCACCCCTCCACTTT.

This rearrangement joins TRBV4-3 to TRBJ2-7; weak D call: TRBD1 (6 bases). Trimming left V 0 bases short and J 3 bases short, with 12 bases between. CDR1 LGHNA and CDR2 YSLEER come from the germline V gene. The CDR3 extends over 15 amino acids. CDR3 sequence reads: CASSQDLRGGYEQYF. Written as DNA, the CDR3 is TGCGCCAGCAGCCAAGATCTTAGAGGGGGCTACGAGCAGTACTTC.